These T cell receptor beta chains were read from a single sample in a study of OX40 agonist ivuxolimab in advanced cancers. The protocol was immunoSEQ multiplex PCR, while the TCRdb copy is restricted to in-frame clones and leaves out a portion. In the table there are 80,000 or so clones, less than 95% of which are singletons. The sample was CD4+ or CD8+ T cells sorted from blood, taken in a trial of the OX40 agonist ivuxolimab. These receptors were obtained from an adult with an advanced solid tumor such as melanoma, head and neck, liver or kidney cancer. Each CDR3 is given with its conserved first and last residue. Each record gives: clone size, V gene, D gene, J gene, CDR3 DNA, CDR3 protein. A D gene is named only where the DNA matches it firmly. Size tells how often a clone was seen (once, few, many) or the class of an expanded clone, and some rows leave it out.

size: NA
V: TRBV14
D: NA
J: TRBJ2-5
DNA: TGTGCCAGCAGCCCCGATCTGGGGGAGACCCAGTACTTC
CDR3: CASSPDLGETQYF

size: NA
V: TRBV19
D: TRBD1
J: TRBJ2-7
DNA: TGTGCCAGTAGCCCCTACGACAGGGAGTACGAGCAGTACTTC
CDR3: CASSPYDREYEQYF

size: NA
V: TRBV13
D: NA
J: TRBJ1-2
DNA: TGTGCCAGCAGCTCCCAGGGGCGAGGCTACACCTTC
CDR3: CASSSQGRGYTF

size: NA
V: TRBV5-1
D: NA
J: TRBJ2-2
DNA: TGCGCCAGCAGCCCACGGACAGGGAGGGCCGGGGAGCTGTTTTTT
CDR3: CASSPRTGRAGELFF

size: NA
V: TRBV6-5
D: TRBD1
J: TRBJ1-2
DNA: TGTGCCAGCAGTTACTCTCAGGGGGCCGCGGCTGGCTACACCTTC
CDR3: CASSYSQGAAAGYTF

size: NA
V: TRBV19
D: NA
J: TRBJ2-3
DNA: TGTGCCAGTAATGGGGGGAGCACAGATACGCAGTATTTT
CDR3: CASNGGSTDTQYF

size: NA
V: TRBV7-2
D: TRBD1
J: TRBJ2-5
DNA: TGTGCCAGCAGCTCGGGACAGGTAGAGACCCAGTACTTC
CDR3: CASSSGQVETQYF

size: NA
V: TRBV18
D: NA
J: TRBJ2-7
DNA: TGTGCCAGCTCACCGAGTAGCGGCCTTTACGAGCAGTACTTC
CDR3: CASSPSSGLYEQYF

size: NA
V: TRBV7-8
D: TRBD1
J: TRBJ2-7
DNA: TGTGCCAGCAGCTCCGGACAGGCCTCCTACGAGCAGTACTTC
CDR3: CASSSGQASYEQYF

size: NA
V: TRBV11-3
D: TRBD1
J: TRBJ2-1
DNA: TGTGCCACCAACCCATTTTTGGGACAGGGGGACAATGAGCAGTTCTTC
CDR3: CATNPFLGQGDNEQFF

size: NA
V: TRBV4-2
D: NA
J: TRBJ2-6
DNA: TGTGCCAGCAGCCAATACTCTGGGGCCAACGTCCTGACTTTC
CDR3: CASSQYSGANVLTF

size: NA
V: TRBV7-2
D: NA
J: TRBJ1-3
DNA: TGTGCCAGCGGCTCTGGCTCTGGAAACACCATATATTTT
CDR3: CASGSGSGNTIYF

size: NA
V: TRBV19
D: TRBD1
J: TRBJ1-4
DNA: TGTGCCAGTAGTATGAACAGGGGGAGTGAGGTTAATGAAAAACTGTTTTTT
CDR3: CASSMNRGSEVNEKLFF

size: NA
V: TRBV9
D: NA
J: TRBJ1-4
DNA: TGTGCCAGCAGCGTAGGGGGTCAGTTTCATGAAAAACTGTTTTTT
CDR3: CASSVGGQFHEKLFF

size: NA
V: TRBV2
D: NA
J: TRBJ2-2
DNA: TGTGCCAGCAGTCCCGGGGAGCGGAGGAACGGGGAGCTGTTTTTT
CDR3: CASSPGERRNGELFF

size: NA
V: TRBV19
D: NA
J: TRBJ2-2
DNA: TGTGCCGCGGGGACGTCGAACACCGGGGAGCTGTTTTTT
CDR3: CAAGTSNTGELFF

size: NA
V: TRBV5-1
D: NA
J: TRBJ2-7
DNA: TGCGCCAGCAGCTTGGCCCAGGGGTTGGGCGAGCAGTACTTC
CDR3: CASSLAQGLGEQYF

size: NA
V: TRBV19
D: TRBD1
J: TRBJ2-1
DNA: TGTGCCAGTAGTTTCAGCCGGGACAGCAATGAGCAGTTCTTC
CDR3: CASSFSRDSNEQFF

size: NA
V: TRBV15
D: TRBD1
J: TRBJ2-1
DNA: TGTGCCACCAGCCCCGCTGGGGACAGGGACAATGAGCAGTTCTTC
CDR3: CATSPAGDRDNEQFF

size: NA
V: TRBV5-1
D: TRBD1
J: TRBJ2-2
DNA: TGCGCCAGCAGCATGACAGGGTCGAACACCGGGGAGCTGTTTTTT
CDR3: CASSMTGSNTGELFF

size: NA
V: TRBV30
D: NA
J: TRBJ1-1
DNA: TGTGCCTGGAGTACAGGACGATCAGCAACTGAAGCTTTCTTT
CDR3: CAWSTGRSATEAFF

size: NA
V: TRBV7-9
D: TRBD2
J: TRBJ2-3
DNA: TGTGCCAGCAGCTTAGGGGCTAGCGGGGGGGCCTTTGATACGCAGTATTTT
CDR3: CASSLGASGGAFDTQYF

size: NA
V: TRBV18
D: TRBD1
J: TRBJ2-7
DNA: TGTGCCAGCTCCCGCCTCGACAGGGACGAGCAGTACTTC
CDR3: CASSRLDRDEQYF

size: NA
V: TRBV28
D: NA
J: TRBJ2-7
DNA: TGTGCCAGCAGTTTGGGGGGACAGTCCACCTACGAGCAGTACTTC
CDR3: CASSLGGQSTYEQYF

size: NA
V: TRBV30
D: NA
J: TRBJ2-3
DNA: TGTGCCTGGAGTACCACAGATACGCAGTATTTT
CDR3: CAWSTTDTQYF

size: NA
V: TRBV16
D: NA
J: TRBJ2-1
DNA: TGTGCCAGCAGCCAAACAACGGGGTTCTACAATGAGCAGTTCTTC
CDR3: CASSQTTGFYNEQFF

size: NA
V: TRBV7-3
D: NA
J: TRBJ2-7
DNA: TGTGCCAGCAGCTCGGGCCTTTCCTACGAGCAGTACTTC
CDR3: CASSSGLSYEQYF

size: NA
V: TRBV5-4
D: NA
J: TRBJ1-2
DNA: TGTGCCAGCAGCTTGGCCACGGGACAAAACTATGGCTACACCTTC
CDR3: CASSLATGQNYGYTF

size: NA
V: TRBV29-1
D: NA
J: TRBJ2-3
DNA: TGCAGCGTTGAAGGAACTAGATATACGCAGTATTTT
CDR3: CSVEGTRYTQYF

size: NA
V: TRBV7-2
D: TRBD2
J: TRBJ2-7
DNA: TGTGCCAGCAGCTCGACTAGCGGGGGGCCCCTTTACGAGCAGTACTTC
CDR3: CASSSTSGGPLYEQYF

size: NA
V: TRBV2
D: NA
J: TRBJ2-5
DNA: TGTGCCAGCAAACTAACCCCGACTGGGGGGCGGGAGACCCAGTACTTC
CDR3: CASKLTPTGGRETQYF

size: NA
V: TRBV11-3
D: TRBD2
J: TRBJ2-7
DNA: TGTGCCAGCAGCTGGGGACTAGCGGGATCCTACGAGCAGTACTTC
CDR3: CASSWGLAGSYEQYF

size: NA
V: TRBV7-8
D: NA
J: TRBJ2-7
DNA: TGTGCCAGCAGCTTGGGGCAGGGTGGTGTACACGAGCAGTACTTC
CDR3: CASSLGQGGVHEQYF

size: NA
V: TRBV6-6
D: NA
J: TRBJ1-5
DNA: TGTGCCAGCAGTTACTCGTCCGACAGACTACAGCATTTT
CDR3: CASSYSSDRLQHF

size: NA
V: TRBV4-3
D: TRBD1
J: TRBJ1-2
DNA: TGCGCCAGCAGCCAAGGGACAGGGGGCACCTATGGCTACACCTTC
CDR3: CASSQGTGGTYGYTF

size: NA
V: TRBV11-3
D: TRBD1
J: TRBJ2-7
DNA: TGTGCCAGCAGGCGGACAGGGATGTTCGCCTACGAGCAGTACTTC
CDR3: CASRRTGMFAYEQYF

size: NA
V: TRBV21-1
D: NA
J: TRBJ2-2
DNA: TGTGCCAGCAGCAAAGGGACAGGGGGGACCGGGGAGCTGTTTTTT
CDR3: CASSKGTGGTGELFF

size: NA
V: TRBV6-1
D: TRBD2
J: TRBJ2-1
DNA: TGTGCCAGCAGGGCTAGCGGCTTGAATGAGCAGTTCTTC
CDR3: CASRASGLNEQFF

size: NA
V: TRBV20-1
D: NA
J: TRBJ2-3
DNA: TGCAGTGCTTCCACATCAGATACGCAGTATTTT
CDR3: CSASTSDTQYF

size: few
V: TRBV2
D: NA
J: TRBJ2-7
DNA: TGTGCCAGCAGTGATCAGCTGTCTCCTGAGCAGTACTTC
CDR3: CASSDQLSPEQYF

size: once
V: TRBV6-5
D: NA
J: TRBJ2-3
DNA: TGTGCCAGCGGCCAGACAGATACGCAGTATTTT
CDR3: CASGQTDTQYF

size: NA
V: TRBV6-1
D: NA
J: TRBJ1-1
DNA: TGTGCCAGCACCCGTGAGAGAGAAGCTTTCTTT
CDR3: CASTREREAFF

size: NA
V: TRBV6-1
D: NA
J: TRBJ1-2
DNA: TGTGCCAGCACCACCCCCCCGGGTGCCGTCGGCTACACCTTC
CDR3: CASTTPPGAVGYTF

size: NA
V: TRBV10-3
D: NA
J: TRBJ2-5
DNA: TGTGCCATCAGTGAGATAAGGGCCGTTCAAGAAGAGACCCAGTACTTC
CDR3: CAISEIRAVQEETQYF

size: NA
V: TRBV6-1
D: NA
J: TRBJ2-3
DNA: TGTGCCAGCAGTGAAGGCAGCCCCACAGATACGCAGTATTTT
CDR3: CASSEGSPTDTQYF

size: once
V: TRBV6-5
D: NA
J: TRBJ1-3
DNA: TGTGCCAGCAGTCGCGTGGCTGGCTCTGGAAACACCATATATTTT
CDR3: CASSRVAGSGNTIYF

size: NA
V: TRBV28
D: NA
J: TRBJ2-7
DNA: TGTGCCAGCGGGACTGACAGGGCGCGGTCCTACGAGCAGTACTTC
CDR3: CASGTDRARSYEQYF

size: few
V: TRBV27
D: TRBD1
J: TRBJ1-6
DNA: TGTGCCAGCAGCTTGGCGACAGGGATACATAATTCACCCCTCCACTTT
CDR3: CASSLATGIHNSPLHF

size: NA
V: TRBV6-1
D: NA
J: TRBJ1-2
DNA: TGTGCCAGCAGAGGGCCTCTTAGGGGCTACACCTTC
CDR3: CASRGPLRGYTF

size: NA
V: TRBV19
D: NA
J: TRBJ1-1
DNA: TGTGCCAGTAGTATTGGAGATATTGTTACTGAAGCTTTCTTT
CDR3: CASSIGDIVTEAFF